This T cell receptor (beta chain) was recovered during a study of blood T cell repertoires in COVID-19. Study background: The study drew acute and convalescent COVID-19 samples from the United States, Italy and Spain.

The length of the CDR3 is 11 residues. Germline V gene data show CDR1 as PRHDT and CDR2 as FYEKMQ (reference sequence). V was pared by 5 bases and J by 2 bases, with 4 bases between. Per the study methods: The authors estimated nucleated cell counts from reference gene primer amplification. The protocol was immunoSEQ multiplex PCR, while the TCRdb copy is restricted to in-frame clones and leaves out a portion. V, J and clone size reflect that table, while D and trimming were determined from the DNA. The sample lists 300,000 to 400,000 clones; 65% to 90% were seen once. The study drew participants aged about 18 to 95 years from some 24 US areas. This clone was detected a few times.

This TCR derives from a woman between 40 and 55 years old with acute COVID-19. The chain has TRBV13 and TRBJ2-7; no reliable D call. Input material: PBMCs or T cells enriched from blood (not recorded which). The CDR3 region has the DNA TGTGCCAGCAGCGCGGCCTACGAGCAGTACTTC. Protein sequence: CASSAAYEQYF.